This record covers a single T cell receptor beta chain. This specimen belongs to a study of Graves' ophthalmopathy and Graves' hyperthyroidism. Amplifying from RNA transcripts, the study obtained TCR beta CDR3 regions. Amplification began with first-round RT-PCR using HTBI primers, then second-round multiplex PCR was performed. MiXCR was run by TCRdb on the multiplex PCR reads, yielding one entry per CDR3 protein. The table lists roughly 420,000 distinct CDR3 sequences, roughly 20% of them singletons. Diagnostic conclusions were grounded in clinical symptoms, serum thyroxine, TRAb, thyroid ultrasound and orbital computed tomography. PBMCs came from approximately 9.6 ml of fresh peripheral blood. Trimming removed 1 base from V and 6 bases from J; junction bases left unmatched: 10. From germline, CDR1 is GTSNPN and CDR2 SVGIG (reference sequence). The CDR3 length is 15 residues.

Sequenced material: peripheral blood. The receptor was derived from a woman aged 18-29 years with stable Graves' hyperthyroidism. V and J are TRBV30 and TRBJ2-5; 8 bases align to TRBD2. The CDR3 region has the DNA TGTGCCTGGAGTGACTACGGGGGGGCGGTGAAGACCCAGTACTTC. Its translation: CAWSDYGGAVKTQYF.